Each of the 17 T cell receptor beta chains below was sequenced from the same sample in a study of OX40 agonist ivuxolimab in advanced cancers. The assay was immunoSEQ multiplex PCR, and TCRdb's table has in-frame clones only and misses some. In the table there are about 83,000 clones, about 90% of which are singletons. The source was CD4+ or CD8+ T cells sorted from blood, collected in a trial of the OX40 agonist ivuxolimab. Receptors originate from an adult with an advanced solid tumor such as melanoma, head and neck, liver or kidney cancer.

The chain uses TRBV9 and TRBJ2-1, with D possibly matching TRBD2 (6 bases). Germline assignment: CDR1 SGDLS and CDR2 YYNGEE. The V end was cut by 2 bases, the J end by 6 bases, with 15 bases between. The CDR3 covers 15 residues. In nucleotides, the CDR3 is TGTGCCAGCAGCGTTAGCGGCCTTTACATCAATGAGCAGTTCTTC. It encodes CASSVSGLYINEQFF.

The CDR3 here is CASSIMTGAEAFF. The CDR3 coding sequence is TGTGCCAGTAGTATAATGACTGGCGCTGAAGCTTTCTTT. The genes are TRBV19 and TRBJ1-1; D is ambiguous. The CDR3 contains 13 residues. Germline values: CDR1 LNHDA, CDR2 SQIVND (reference sequence). Trimming pared 2 bases from V and 6 bases from J, leaving 10 bases between.

The CDR3 nucleotides read TGCGCCAGCAGCCATGGCCCTCAAGCGGGGGTGCCGGGGGATGAGCAGTTCTTC. Residues: CASSHGPQAGVPGDEQFF. The V and J genes are TRBV4-3 and TRBJ2-1, with 8 bases aligning to TRBD2. Germline lookup yields CDR1 LGHNA and CDR2 YSLEER. This CDR3 region has 18 residues. The junction had 18 bases not matched to a gene; V was cut back by 3 bases and J by 8 bases.

The chain links TRBV6-5 to TRBJ2-7, with TRBD2 as a possible D gene (5 bases). CDR3 length equals 14 residues. With 0 bases removed from V and 0 bases from J, the gap between germline ends came to 6 bases. Per the germline V gene, CDR1 is MNHEY and CDR2 is SVGAGI. DNA of the CDR3: TGTGCCAGCAGTTACTCGAGGGACTCCTACGAGCAGTACTTC. Protein product: CASSYSRDSYEQYF.

The chain combines TRBV4-1 with TRBJ2-2; D remains ambiguous. Trimming removed 5 bases from V and 6 bases from J, with 10 bases in between. This CDR3 is 13 amino acids long. CDR1 and CDR2 (germline): MGHRA, YSYEKL. CDR3: CASSELLSGELFF. CDR3 bases: TGCGCCAGCAGCGAGTTACTCTCCGGGGAGCTGTTTTTT.

This chain connects TRBV6-6 to TRBJ2-1; D not resolved. V was clipped by 0 bases and J by 8 bases, with 8 bases between them. This CDR3 is built from 13 residues. The germline CDR1 and CDR2 sequences are MNHNY and SVGAGI (reference sequence). CDR3 region: CASSYSGGYEQFF. As DNA, the CDR3 is TGTGCCAGCAGTTACTCGGGTGGCTATGAGCAGTTCTTC.

This clone was found once. The chain is built from TRBV4-3 and TRBJ1-5; D not resolved. The ends were cut back, 0 bases at V and 4 bases at J, with 13 bases in the middle. The V gene's germline CDR1 is LGHNA and CDR2 YSLEER. This CDR3 region has 16 residues. The CDR3 protein is CASSQEALTVNQPQHF. In nucleotides, the CDR3 is TGCGCCAGCAGCCAAGAAGCCCTTACAGTGAATCAGCCCCAGCATTTT.

The chain recombines TRBV10-3 with TRBJ2-1, with TRBD2 matching over 8 bases. J lost 5 bases, V lost 4 bases, and 4 bases had no gene match. Germline CDR1 is ENHRY and CDR2 is SYGVKD. CDR3 length: 14 residues. CDR3 amino acids: CAISASGGNNEQFF. The CDR3 nucleotides read TGTGCCATCAGTGCCAGCGGGGGAAACAATGAGCAGTTCTTC.

V usage is TRBV30 and J usage is TRBJ2-7; the D is unclear. CDR3 length: 13 amino acids. Trimming cost V 0 bases and J 3 bases, with 9 bases left between them. Germline V lookup: CDR1 GTSNPN, CDR2 SVGIG (reference sequence). This chain's CDR3 is CAWSVMGNYEQYF. The CDR3 nucleotides are TGTGCCTGGAGTGTTATGGGGAACTACGAGCAGTACTTC. Full variable domain (rest looked up from reference TRBV30 and TRBJ2-7): SQTIHQWPATLVQPVGSPLSLECTVEGTSNPNLYWYRQAAGRGLQLLFYSVGIGQISSEVPQNLSASRPQDRQFILSSKKLLLSDSGFYLCAWSVMGNYEQYFGPGTRLTVT.

The rearrangement links TRBV7-8 to TRBJ1-2; D is perhaps TRBD1 (5 bases). V dropped 0 bases and J dropped 8 bases, with 7 bases sitting between them. CDR3 length: 12 residues. Germline V gene lookup returns CDR1 SGHVS and CDR2 FQNEAQ. CDR3 bases: TGTGCCAGCAGCTTAGCAGGGGAGGGCTACACCTTC. Encoded protein: CASSLAGEGYTF.

V is TRBV7-9 and J is TRBJ2-1; TRBD2 aligns across 8 bases. Germline-derived CDR1 and CDR2 are SEHNR and FQNEAQ (reference sequence). This CDR3 spans 14 amino acids. V shed 3 bases, J shed 5 bases, and the junction held 3 bases outside the gene matches. CDR3 region: CASSFSGANNEQFF. The CDR3 bases are TGTGCCAGCAGCTTTAGCGGGGCGAACAATGAGCAGTTCTTC.

This clone was observed once. The rearrangement links TRBV9 to TRBJ2-1; the match to TRBD1 covers 8 bases. V was clipped by 0 bases and J by 6 bases; unmatched bases: 5. There are 15 residues in the CDR3. CDR1 is SGDLS and CDR2 is YYNGEE in the germline V gene. In DNA form, the CDR3 reads TGTGCCAGCAGCGTAGTAGGCGGGACAGGCAATGAGCAGTTCTTC. This translates into CASSVVGGTGNEQFF.

The genes are TRBV6-1 and TRBJ2-3; D call uncertain. Germline CDR1 reads MNHNS; CDR2 reads SASEGT. There are 14 residues in the CDR3. V was cut by 5 bases and J by 2 bases, with 11 bases left in between. This CDR3 reads CASSPGPNTDTQYF. The CDR3 nucleotides read TGTGCCAGCAGTCCGGGCCCCAACACAGATACGCAGTATTTT.

V is TRBV28 and J is TRBJ2-1; 9 nucleotides match TRBD2. CDR1 and CDR2 from the germline V gene are MDHEN and SYDVKM. The CDR3 loop spans 15 amino acids. V trimming: 5 bases; J trimming: 8 bases; junction bases outside the gene matches: 10. For the CDR3, the DNA is TGTGCCAGCAGTCACGTTGGCGGGGGGGCGCATGAGCAGTTCTTC. Amino acid sequence: CASSHVGGGAHEQFF.

The chain employs TRBV4-3 and TRBJ2-3; possibly TRBD1 or TRBD2 for D (5 bases each). The CDR3 sequence is 16 residues long. The V gene lost 0 bases and the J gene lost 0 bases, with 10 bases spanning the gap. The germline V gene has CDR1 LGHNA and CDR2 YSLEER. The CDR3 protein is CASSQDRGVSTDTQYF. CDR3 nucleotide sequence: TGCGCCAGCAGCCAAGATAGAGGGGTTAGCACAGATACGCAGTATTTT.

The chain joins TRBV19 to TRBJ1-5; D is ambiguous. The CDR3 has 15 amino acids. From germline, CDR1 is LNHDA and CDR2 SQIVND (reference sequence). V lost 3 bases and J lost 2, with 11 bases in between. CDR3 DNA sequence: TGTGCCAGTAGTATCATGGGCGGGGGCAATCAGCCCCAGCATTTT. Translation gives CASSIMGGGNQPQHF. Combining the CDR3 with reference TRBV19 and TRBJ1-5 gives the whole variable domain DGGITQSPKYLFRKEGQNVTLSCEQNLNHDAMYWYRQDPGQGLRLIYYSQIVNDFQKGDIAEGYSVSREKKESFPLTVTSAQKNPTAFYLCASSIMGGGNQPQHFGDGTRLSIL.

V usage is TRBV25-1 and J usage is TRBJ1-2; possibly TRBD1 for D (5 bases). V was trimmed by 4 bases and J by 6 bases, leaving 18 bases between them. Germline values: CDR1 MGHDK, CDR2 SYGVNS. The CDR3 extends over 15 amino acids. CDR3 sequence (DNA): TGTGCCAGCAGTGGGGGACCTTCCCTTAGAGATGGCTACACCTTC. This encodes CASSGGPSLRDGYTF.